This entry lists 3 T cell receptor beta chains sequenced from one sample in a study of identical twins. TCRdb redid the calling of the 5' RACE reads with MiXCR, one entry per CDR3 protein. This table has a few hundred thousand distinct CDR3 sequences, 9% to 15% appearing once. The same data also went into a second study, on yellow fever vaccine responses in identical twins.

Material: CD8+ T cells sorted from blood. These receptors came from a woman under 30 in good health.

This chain's CDR3 is CASSLSSGSNEQYV. Here the CDR3 DNA reads TGTGCCAGCAGTTTATCGTCGGGCTCGAACGAGCAGTACGTC. The chain has TRBV27 and TRBJ2-7; unclear D gene. V shed 0 bases and J shed 5 bases, with 11 bases lying between them. Germline CDR1 reads MNHEY; CDR2 reads SMNVEV (reference sequence). CDR3 size: 14 residues.

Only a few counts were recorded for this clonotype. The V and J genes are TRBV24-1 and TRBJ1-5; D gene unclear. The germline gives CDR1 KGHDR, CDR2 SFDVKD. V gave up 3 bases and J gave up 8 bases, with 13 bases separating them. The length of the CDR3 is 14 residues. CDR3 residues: CATSDITATEPQHF. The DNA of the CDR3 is TGTGCCACCAGTGATATTACGGCGACGGAGCCCCAGCATTTT.

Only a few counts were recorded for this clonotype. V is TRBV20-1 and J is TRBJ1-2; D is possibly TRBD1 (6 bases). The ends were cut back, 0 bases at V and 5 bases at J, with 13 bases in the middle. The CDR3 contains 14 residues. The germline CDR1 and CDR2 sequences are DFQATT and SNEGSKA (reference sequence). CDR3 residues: CSARDPTGLYGYTF. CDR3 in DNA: TGCAGTGCTAGAGATCCCACAGGGTTGTATGGCTACACCTTC.